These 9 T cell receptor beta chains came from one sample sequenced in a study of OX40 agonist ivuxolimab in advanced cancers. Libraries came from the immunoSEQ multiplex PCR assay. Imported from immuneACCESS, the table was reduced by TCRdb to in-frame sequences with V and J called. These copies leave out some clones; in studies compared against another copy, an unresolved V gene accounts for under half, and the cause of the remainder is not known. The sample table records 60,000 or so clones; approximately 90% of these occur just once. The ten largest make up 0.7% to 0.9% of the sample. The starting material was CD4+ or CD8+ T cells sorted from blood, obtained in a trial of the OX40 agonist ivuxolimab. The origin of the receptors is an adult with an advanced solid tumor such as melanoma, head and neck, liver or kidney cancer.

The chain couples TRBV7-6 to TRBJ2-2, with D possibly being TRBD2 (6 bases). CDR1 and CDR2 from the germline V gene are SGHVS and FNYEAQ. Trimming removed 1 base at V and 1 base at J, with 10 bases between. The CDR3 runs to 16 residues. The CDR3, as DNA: TGTGCCAGCAGCTTAGTGCCAGCGGGGAACACCGGGGAGCTGTTTTTT. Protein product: CASSLVPAGNTGELFF. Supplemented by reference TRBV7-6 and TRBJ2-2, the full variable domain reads GAGVSQSPRYKVTKRGQDVALRCDPISGHVSLYWYRQALGQGPEFLTYFNYEAQQDKSGLPNDRFSAERPEGSISTLTIQRTEQRDSAMYRCASSLVPAGNTGELFFGEGSRLTVL.

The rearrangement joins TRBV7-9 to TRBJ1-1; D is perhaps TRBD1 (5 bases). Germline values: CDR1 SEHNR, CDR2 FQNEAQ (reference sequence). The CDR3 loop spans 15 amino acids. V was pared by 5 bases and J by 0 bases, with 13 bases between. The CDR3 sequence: CASSPGWGMNTEAFF. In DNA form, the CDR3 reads TGTGCCAGCAGCCCCGGTTGGGGGATGAACACTGAAGCTTTCTTT.

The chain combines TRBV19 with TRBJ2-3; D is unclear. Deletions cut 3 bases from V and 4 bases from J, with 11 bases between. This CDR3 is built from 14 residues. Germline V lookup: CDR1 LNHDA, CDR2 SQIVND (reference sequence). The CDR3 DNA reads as TGTGCCAGTAGTATTAGGTACAAGGCAGATACGCAGTATTTT. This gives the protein CASSIRYKADTQYF.

This CDR3 is CASSPGTEEKLFF. The CDR3 coding sequence is TGTGCCAGCAGCCCCGGGACAGAAGAAAAACTGTTTTTT. The V and J genes are TRBV5-4 and TRBJ1-4; 7 nucleotides align to TRBD1. V shed 4 bases and J 8 bases; nucleotides not matched to a gene: 5. Germline V gives CDR1 SGHNT, CDR2 YYREEE (reference sequence). The CDR3 contains 13 residues.

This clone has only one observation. CDR3 bases: TGTGCCAGCTCACCACCCAGGGGGGATGAGCAGTTCTTC. It codes for CASSPPRGDEQFF. The genes are TRBV18 and TRBJ2-1, with a weak D call TRBD1 (7 bases). This CDR3 comprises 13 residues. The germline V gene has CDR1 KGHSH and CDR2 LQKENI. Trimming cost V 0 bases and J 8 bases, with 8 bases left between them.

The CDR3 bases are TGTGCCAGCACCGCGGGGGCCCGGGGGGGCGAACGAATGTTTTTT. Residues: CASTAGARGGERMFF. This sequence joins TRBV9 and TRBJ1-4; D possibly corresponds to TRBD1 (6 bases). This CDR3 spans 15 amino acids. The germline gives CDR1 SGDLS, CDR2 YYNGEE. Trimming shortened V by 6 bases and J by 15 bases, and 27 bases separated the two germline ends.

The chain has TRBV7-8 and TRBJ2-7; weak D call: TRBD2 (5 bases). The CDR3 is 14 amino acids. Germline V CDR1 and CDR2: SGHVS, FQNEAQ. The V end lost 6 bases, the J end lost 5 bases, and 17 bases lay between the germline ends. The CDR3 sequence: CASRRSLEGNEQYF. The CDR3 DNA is TGTGCCAGCAGACGGTCCCTCGAGGGAAACGAGCAGTACTTC.

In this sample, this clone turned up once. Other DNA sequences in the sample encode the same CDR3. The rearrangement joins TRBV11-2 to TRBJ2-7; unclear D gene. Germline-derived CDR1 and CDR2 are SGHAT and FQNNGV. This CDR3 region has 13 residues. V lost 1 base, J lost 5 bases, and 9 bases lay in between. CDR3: CASSLGRWDEQYF. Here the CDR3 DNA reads TGTGCCAGCAGCTTAGGGCGGTGGGACGAGCAGTACTTC.

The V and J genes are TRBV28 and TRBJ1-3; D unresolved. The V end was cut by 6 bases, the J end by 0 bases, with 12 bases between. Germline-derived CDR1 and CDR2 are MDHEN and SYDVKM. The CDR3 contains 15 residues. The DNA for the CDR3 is TGTGCCAGCAGACTTCAAGCGAACTCTGGAAACACCATATATTTT. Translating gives CASRLQANSGNTIYF.